This T cell receptor (beta chain) appears in the sequencing data of a study of T cells in Graves' hyperthyroidism and ophthalmopathy. Study findings and constraints: Most thyroid clonotypes with frequency above 0.001 were detected in blood.

With 5 bases clipped from V and 4 bases from J, the junction kept 5 bases outside the gene matches. Germline-derived CDR1 and CDR2 are MNHNS and SASEGT. This CDR3 has 17 amino acids. Amplification targeted TCR beta CDR3 regions from RNA transcripts. HTBI primers were employed in a first-round RT-PCR of the TCR CDR3. TCRdb ran MiXCR on the multiplex PCR reads and lists one entry per CDR3 protein. The table records around 580,000 distinct CDR3 sequences, 16% of them present only once. These patients, aged 18 to 65, had recently diagnosed hyperthyroidism lasting under 2 months. Diagnostic assessment was based on clinical symptoms, serum thyroxine and TRAb, thyroid ultrasound and orbital computed tomography. This clonotype was observed at least ten times. Its antigen is not identified.

This chain connects TRBV6-1 to TRBJ2-1; TRBD2 matches at 16 bases. Sequenced input: blood. The sequence was obtained from a woman between 18 and 29 years old with Graves' hyperthyroidism. CDR3 region: CASSSGTSGGEYNEQFF. The CDR3 coding sequence is TGTGCCAGCAGTTCCGGGACTAGCGGGGGGGAATACAATGAGCAGTTCTTC.